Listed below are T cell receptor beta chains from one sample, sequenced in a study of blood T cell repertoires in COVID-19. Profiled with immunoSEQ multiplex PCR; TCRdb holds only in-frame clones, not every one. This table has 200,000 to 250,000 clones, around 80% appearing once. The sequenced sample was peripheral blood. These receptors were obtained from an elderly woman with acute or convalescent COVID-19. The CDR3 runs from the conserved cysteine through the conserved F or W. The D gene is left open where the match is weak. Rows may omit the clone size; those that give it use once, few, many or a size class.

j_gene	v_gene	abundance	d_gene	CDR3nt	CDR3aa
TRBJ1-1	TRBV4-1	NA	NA	TGCGCCAGCAGCCGTATCCAGGGGATAATGAACACTGAAGCTTTCTTT	CASSRIQGIMNTEAFF
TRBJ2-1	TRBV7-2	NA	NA	TGTGCCAGCAGCTTAGCCAGGGGCAATGAGCAGTTCTTC	CASSLARGNEQFF
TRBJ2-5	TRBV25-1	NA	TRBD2	TGTGCCAGCAGTGCCGGGGGGGCGCTTCCAAGGGAGACCCAGTACTTC	CASSAGGALPRETQYF
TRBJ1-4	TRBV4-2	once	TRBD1	TGTGCCAGCAGCCAACGACAGGGCGGGTCGACTAATGAAAAACTGTTTTTT	CASSQRQGGSTNEKLFF
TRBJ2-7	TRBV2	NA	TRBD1	TGTGCCAGCAGAAGGGACAGTATCTACGAGCAGTACTTC	CASRRDSIYEQYF
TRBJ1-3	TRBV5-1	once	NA	TGCGCCAGCAGCGACGGGAGTCTCAGAGGGAACACCATATATTTT	CASSDGSLRGNTIYF
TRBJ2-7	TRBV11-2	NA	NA	TGTGCCAGCAGCTTAGAGAGGACAGTGTTGTACTTC	CASSLERTVLYF
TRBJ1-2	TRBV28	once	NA	TGTGCCAGCAGAACTTTCGGGGGGGACGCTTACTATGGCTACACCTTC	CASRTFGGDAYYGYTF
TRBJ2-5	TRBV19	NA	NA	TGTGCCAGTAGCCGAGGGGGTATCGGAGAGACCCAGTACTTC	CASSRGGIGETQYF
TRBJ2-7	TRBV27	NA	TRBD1	TGTGCCAGCAGTTTATCTTGGGACAGGGTACACGAGCAGTACTTC	CASSLSWDRVHEQYF
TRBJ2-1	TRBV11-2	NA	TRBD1	TGTGCCAGCATCCCCGAGACAGGGGGCTTCAATGAGCAGTTCTTC	CASIPETGGFNEQFF
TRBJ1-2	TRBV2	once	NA	TGTGCCAGCAGTGAAAAGGGGAACTATGGCTACACCTTC	CASSEKGNYGYTF
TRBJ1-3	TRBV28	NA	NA	TGTGCCAGCAGTTCTCCGGGGAAAGAGTCTGGAAACACCATATATTTT	CASSSPGKESGNTIYF
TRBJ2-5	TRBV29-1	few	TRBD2	TGCAGCGTTGGGCCTAGCGGGGGAGAGACCCAGTACTTC	CSVGPSGGETQYF
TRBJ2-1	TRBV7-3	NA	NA	TGTGCCAGCAGCTCCGGACTCCCGACCACCAATGAGCAGTTCTTC	CASSSGLPTTNEQFF
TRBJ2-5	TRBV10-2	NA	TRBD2	TGCGCCAGCGGACAAAGACTAGCGGGGGAAGAGACCCAGTACTTC	CASGQRLAGEETQYF
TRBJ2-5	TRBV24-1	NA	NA	TGTGCCACCAGTGATTTCAAAGAAAGGGGTACTCAGTACTTC	CATSDFKERGTQYF
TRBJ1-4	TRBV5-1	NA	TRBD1	TGCGCCAGCTCTACCACAGGGGGCGATGAAAAACTGTTTTTT	CASSTTGGDEKLFF
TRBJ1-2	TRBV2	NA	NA	TGTGCCAGCAGTGAACAGGACTACTATGGCTACACCTTC	CASSEQDYYGYTF
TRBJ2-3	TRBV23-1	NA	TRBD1	TGCGCCAGCAGAAGACCGGGACAGACATTCCGCACAGATACGCAGTATTTT	CASRRPGQTFRTDTQYF
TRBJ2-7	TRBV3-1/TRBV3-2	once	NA	TGTGCCAGCAGCCAAGAGCCAGAGCGAACCTACGAGCAGTACTTC	CASSQEPERTYEQYF
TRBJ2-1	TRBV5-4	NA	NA	TGTGCCAGCAGCTCAGTAGACGCGCGGAGCGGTGAGCAGTTCTTC	CASSSVDARSGEQFF
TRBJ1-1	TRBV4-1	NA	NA	TGCGCCAGCAGCCAAGATCAAGGGGGTTTCGCTGAAGCTTTCTTT	CASSQDQGGFAEAFF
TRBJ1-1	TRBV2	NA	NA	TGTGCCAGCAGCACCCTACGGGACACTGAAGCTTTCTTT	CASSTLRDTEAFF
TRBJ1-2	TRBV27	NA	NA	TGTGCCAGCAGTTTAACGGGTAGACCGGCTAACTATGGCTACACCTTC	CASSLTGRPANYGYTF
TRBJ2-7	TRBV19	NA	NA	TGTGCCAGTAGTGACTCGGGTTTGCACGAGCAGTACTTC	CASSDSGLHEQYF
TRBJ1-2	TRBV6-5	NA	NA	TGTGCCAGCAGTCACATCAGGGGCGAGGCGGGCTACACCTTC	CASSHIRGEAGYTF
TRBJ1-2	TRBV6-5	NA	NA	TGTGCCAGCAGTTCCGTGGGAGGCCCCCTTGGGGGCTACACCTTC	CASSSVGGPLGGYTF
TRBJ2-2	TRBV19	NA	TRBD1	TGTGCCACCAGGGACAGGGGGCACACCGGGGAGCTGTTTTTT	CATRDRGHTGELFF
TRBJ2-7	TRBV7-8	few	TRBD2	TGTGCCAGCAGCCCCCTCCTTGGGGGAGGGATTTTCTTC	CASSPLLGGGIFF
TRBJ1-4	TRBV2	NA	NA	TGTGCCAGCGGGAAGGGGTTAACTAATGAAAAACTGTTTTTT	CASGKGLTNEKLFF
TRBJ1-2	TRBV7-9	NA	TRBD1	TGTGCCAGCAATCCGGGACAGGGGGTCTATGGCTACACCTTC	CASNPGQGVYGYTF
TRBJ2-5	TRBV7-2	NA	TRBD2	TGTGCCAGCAGCTTAGGTTTTGCAGCGGGGGGCGTCCAAGAGACCCAGTACTTC	CASSLGFAAGGVQETQYF
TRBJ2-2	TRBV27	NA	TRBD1	TGTGCCAGCAGTTTCCCGGACAGGGCCGGGGAGCTGTTTTTT	CASSFPDRAGELFF
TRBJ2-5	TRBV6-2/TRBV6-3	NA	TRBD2	TGTGCCAGCAGTTATGGTGTAGCGGGGGGCCAAGAGACCCAGTACTTC	CASSYGVAGGQETQYF
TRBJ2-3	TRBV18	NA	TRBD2	TGTGCCAGCTCACCACTCAAACCAAGCGGGAGGGCCGAGGATACGCAGTATTTT	CASSPLKPSGRAEDTQYF
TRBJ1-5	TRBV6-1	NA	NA	TGTGCCAGCAGTGAAGCGGAGTATAGCAATCAGCCCCAGCATTTT	CASSEAEYSNQPQHF
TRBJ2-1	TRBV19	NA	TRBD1	TGTGCCAGCAGTTCAGACAGGGGGCGATACAATGAGCAGTTCTTC	CASSSDRGRYNEQFF
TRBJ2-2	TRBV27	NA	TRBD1	TGTGCCAGCAGTTACCTCGGGACAGGGGACACCGGGGAGCTGTTTTTT	CASSYLGTGDTGELFF
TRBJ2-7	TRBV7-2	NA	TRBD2	TGTGCCAGCAGCTCAAGGACTAGCGGGGGCGAGCAGTACTTC	CASSSRTSGGEQYF
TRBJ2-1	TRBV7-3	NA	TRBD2	TGTGCCAGCAGCTTAACCCCTCTTAGCGGGAGGTACAATGAGCAGTTCTTC	CASSLTPLSGRYNEQFF
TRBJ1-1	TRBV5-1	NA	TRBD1	TGCGCCAGCAGCCAATTGGAGGGGGCGGCTGAAGCTTTCTTT	CASSQLEGAAEAFF
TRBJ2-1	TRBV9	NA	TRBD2	TGTGCCAGCAGTTTTAGGACTAGCGAACCGAATGAGCAGTTCTTC	CASSFRTSEPNEQFF
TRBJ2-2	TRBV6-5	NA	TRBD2	TGTGCCGTGACGCGGGAGGTGTATACCGGGGAGCTGTTTTTT	CAVTREVYTGELFF
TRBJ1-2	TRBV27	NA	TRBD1	TGTGCCAGCAGTTCGACAGGGCACGGCTACACCTTC	CASSSTGHGYTF
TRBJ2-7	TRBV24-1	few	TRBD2	TGTGCCACCTTACCTACCCCCCCCGGGACTAGCGGGAGGTGCGCCTACGAGCAGTACTTC	CATLPTPPGTSGRCAYEQYF
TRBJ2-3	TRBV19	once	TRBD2	TGTGCCAGTAGTCTAGCGGGAGCAGATACGCAGTATTTT	CASSLAGADTQYF
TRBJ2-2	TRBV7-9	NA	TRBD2	TGTGCCAGCAGCGACTCAGCGGGAGGGCGATACACCGGGGAGCTGTTTTTT	CASSDSAGGRYTGELFF
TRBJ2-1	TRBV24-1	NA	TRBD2	TGTGCCACCAGTGACCCTAGCGGGAGGGGCGGCTCCTACAATGAGCAGTTCTTC	CATSDPSGRGGSYNEQFF
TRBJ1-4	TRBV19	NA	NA	TGTGCCAGTGGGAGAGGGCCCGATCCACGGGAAAAACTGTTTTTT	CASGRGPDPREKLFF
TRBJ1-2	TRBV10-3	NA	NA	TGTGCCATCAGTGATGAGTCTGGCTACACCTTC	CAISDESGYTF
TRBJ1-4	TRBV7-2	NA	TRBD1	TGTGCCAGCAGCCCAACAAGGTCAGGGGGTACCCTGAATGAAAAACTGTTTTTT	CASSPTRSGGTLNEKLFF
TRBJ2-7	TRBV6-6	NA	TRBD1	TGTGCCAGCAGTTCTAGACAGGGGACCTACGAGCAGTACTTC	CASSSRQGTYEQYF
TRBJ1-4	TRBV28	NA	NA	TGTGCCAGCAGTTTATTCAGGGGCTCTAATGAAAAACTGTTTTTT	CASSLFRGSNEKLFF
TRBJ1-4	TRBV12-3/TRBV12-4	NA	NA	TGTGCCAGCCGGGTCCTCGGCGAAAAACTGTTTTTT	CASRVLGEKLFF
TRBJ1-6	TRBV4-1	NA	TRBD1	TGCGCCAGCAGCCGCACAGGGGGACCCTGGGGCTCACCCCTCCACTTT	CASSRTGGPWGSPLHF
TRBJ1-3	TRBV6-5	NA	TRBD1	TGTGCCAGCAGTCCTGAAGACAGGGCCGGAAACACCATATATTTT	CASSPEDRAGNTIYF